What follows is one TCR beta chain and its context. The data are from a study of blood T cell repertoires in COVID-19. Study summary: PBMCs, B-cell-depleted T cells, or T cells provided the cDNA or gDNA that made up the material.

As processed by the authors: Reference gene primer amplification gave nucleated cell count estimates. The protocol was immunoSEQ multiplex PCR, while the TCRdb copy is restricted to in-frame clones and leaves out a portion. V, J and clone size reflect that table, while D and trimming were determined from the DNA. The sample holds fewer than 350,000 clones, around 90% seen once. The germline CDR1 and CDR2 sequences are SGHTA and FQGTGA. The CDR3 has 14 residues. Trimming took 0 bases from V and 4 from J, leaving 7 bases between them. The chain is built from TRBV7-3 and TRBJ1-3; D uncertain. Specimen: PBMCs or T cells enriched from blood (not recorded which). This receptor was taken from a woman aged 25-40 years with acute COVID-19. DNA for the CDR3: TGTGCCAGCAGCTTAACTGGCACAGGAAACACCATATATTTT. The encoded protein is CASSLTGTGNTIYF.